Listed below are T cell receptor beta chains from one sample, sequenced in a study of shared clonotypes between healthy human individuals. Some clones are missing from TCRdb's copy, which holds only in-frame ones; the method was immunoSEQ multiplex PCR. The sample carries millions of clones, 85% to 95% recorded once. Sequencing was performed on naive CD4+ T cells sorted from blood. These receptors were collected from a man younger than 35 in good health. CDR3s include the opening cysteine and the closing phenylalanine or tryptophan.

V,CDR3
TRBV5-1,CASSLDLARKSNEQFF
TRBV19,CASSVPGQGYNEQFF
TRBV5-1,CASSPSDSGLNEKLFF
TRBV7-2,CASSLAATGELFF
TRBV2,CASSDRLSTQYF
TRBV2,CASSVASTDTQYF
TRBV7-9,CASSSDRGKQPQHF
TRBV6-1,CASTLLTSGRYEQYF
TRBV5-8,CASSLGTGGNQPQHF
TRBV2,CASRQTGHEQFF
TRBV15,CATSRDWAEDTQYF
TRBV29-1,CSVESRENEKLFF
TRBV28,CASSSRDRGNQPQHF
TRBV23-1,CASSRASGAGYEQYF
TRBV5-1,CASTSGTSGKETQYF
TRBV6-1,CASSEGTVGYGYTF
TRBV5-4,CASSLGTGVTGELFF
TRBV30,CAWSVQRTTYNEQFF